Listed below are T cell receptor beta chains from one sample, sequenced in a study of shared clonotypes between healthy human individuals. Generated by immunoSEQ multiplex PCR, the TCRdb table keeps only in-frame clones and is missing some. In the table there are about 2,100,000 clones, about 92% of which are singletons. Sequenced input: naive CD8+ T cells from PBMCs. The receptors come from a man aged 18 to 29 in good health. Some clones in this sample may be carry-over from other donors' samples. CDR3s include the opening cysteine and the closing phenylalanine or tryptophan. A D gene is named only where the DNA matches it firmly. Size is stated for part of the rows, as once, few or many counts, or as a class when the clone is expanded.

v_gene,abundance,j_gene,d_gene,CDR3nt,CDR3aa
TRBV6-6,-,TRBJ2-7,-,TGTGCCAGCAGACCTCGTCTAGAATACGAGCAGTACTTC,CASRPRLEYEQYF
TRBV28,-,TRBJ2-2,TRBD2,TGTGCCAGCAGTTTATTTGGCTTAGCGGGCCCGAACACCGGGGAGCTGTTTTTT,CASSLFGLAGPNTGELFF
TRBV29-1,-,TRBJ2-5,-,TGCAGCGTTGACCTGCCTGGGGCCTACCAAGAGACCCAGTACTTC,CSVDLPGAYQETQYF
TRBV9,-,TRBJ2-7,-,TGTGCCAGCAGCTTGGGGGGCAGCACCTACGAGCAGTACTTC,CASSLGGSTYEQYF
TRBV4-3,-,TRBJ2-7,TRBD1,TGCGCCAGCAGCCAAGAAGGGGACAGTACCTACGAGCAGTACTTC,CASSQEGDSTYEQYF
TRBV9,-,TRBJ1-2,-,TGTGCCAGCACGACCTCTCACAACTATGGCTACACCTTC,CASTTSHNYGYTF
TRBV14,-,TRBJ1-2,-,TGTGCCAGCAGCCAAGACAGGTTTTGGGCTGGCTACACCTTC,CASSQDRFWAGYTF
TRBV27,-,TRBJ2-3,TRBD1,TGTGCCAGCAGTCCCTACAGGGGGGGCACAGATACGCAGTATTTT,CASSPYRGGTDTQYF
TRBV4-1,-,TRBJ2-7,-,TGCGCCAGCAGCCAAGCGCGAGCCTACGAGCAGTACTTC,CASSQARAYEQYF
TRBV27,-,TRBJ2-1,-,TGTGCCAGCAGTTTAATACAGGGCTCCTACAATGAGCAGTTCTTC,CASSLIQGSYNEQFF
TRBV4-1,-,TRBJ1-1,-,TGCGCCAGCAGCCAAATCGGACGGAACACTGAAGCTTTCTTT,CASSQIGRNTEAFF
TRBV28,-,TRBJ2-1,TRBD1,TGTGCCAGCAGGCCCGGGACAGGGTACAATGAGCAGTTCTTC,CASRPGTGYNEQFF
TRBV7-9,-,TRBJ2-7,TRBD1,TGTGCCAGCAGCCCCACGTGGGGACAGGGGGTGTGGGAGCAGTACTTC,CASSPTWGQGVWEQYF
TRBV4-1,-,TRBJ2-1,-,TGCGCCAGCAGCCAAGAGGCCAGCCGCTCTTGGAATGAGCAGTTCTTC,CASSQEASRSWNEQFF
TRBV10-3,-,TRBJ2-3,-,TGTGCCATCAGCAACAGGGAACTGGATACGCAGTATTTT,CAISNRELDTQYF
TRBV5-4,-,TRBJ1-1,-,TGTGCCAGCAGCTGGACAGAGAACACTGAAGCTTTCTTT,CASSWTENTEAFF
TRBV27,-,TRBJ2-7,-,TGTGCCAGCAAGCCCGTCGGGTCCCTTTACGAGCAGTACTTC,CASKPVGSLYEQYF
TRBV16,-,TRBJ1-1,-,TGTGCCAGCAGCCTCTTCGGGGGGACTGAAGCTTTCTTT,CASSLFGGTEAFF
TRBV13,once,TRBJ2-7,TRBD2,TGTGCCAGCAGCTTGGCCGGAAGCGGGAGCTACGAGCAGTACTTC,CASSLAGSGSYEQYF
TRBV20-1,-,TRBJ2-7,-,TGCAGTGCTCGAACGAACGAGCAGTACTTC,CSARTNEQYF
TRBV12-2,-,TRBJ2-7,-,TGTGCAAGTCGCTTAGCTTGGCACAGCCTAGGCTCCTACGAGCAGTACTTC,CASRLAWHSLGSYEQYF
TRBV9,-,TRBJ2-1,TRBD1,TGTGCCAGCAGCGGTTCAGGGGGCTGGGGTGAGCAGTTCTTC,CASSGSGGWGEQFF
TRBV4-3,-,TRBJ2-7,-,TGCGCCAGCAGCCAGTCCCTAGGTGGGAAGGAGCAGTACTTC,CASSQSLGGKEQYF
TRBV7-9,once,TRBJ2-5,-,TGTGCCAGCAGCCCACAGGGTAGCTCGGAGACCCAGTACTTC,CASSPQGSSETQYF
TRBV10-2,-,TRBJ2-1,TRBD2,TGCGCCAGCAGAGGGACTAGCCCCTACAATGAGCAGTTCTTC,CASRGTSPYNEQFF
TRBV29-1,-,TRBJ2-7,TRBD2,TGCAGCGTCGAGAAGACTAGCGGGGCCTCCTACGAGCAGTACTTC,CSVEKTSGASYEQYF
TRBV29-1,once,TRBJ1-2,-,TGCAGCGTCCAGGGAAACTATGGCTACACCTTC,CSVQGNYGYTF
TRBV27,-,TRBJ2-4,-,TGTGCCAGCATGGGAGCTCTAGCCAAAAACATTCAGTACTTC,CASMGALAKNIQYF
TRBV4-3,-,TRBJ2-3,-,TGCGCCAGCAGCCAAGAGACGTTCCCTTACCGAGATACGCAGTATTTT,CASSQETFPYRDTQYF
TRBV5-6,-,TRBJ2-7,TRBD1,TGTGCCAGCAGAATTTCGGGACAGGCGGTATACGAGCAGTACTTC,CASRISGQAVYEQYF
TRBV7-9,-,TRBJ2-3,-,TGTGCCAGCAGCTTAGTTTACGACAGCCTGACAGATACGCAGTATTTT,CASSLVYDSLTDTQYF
TRBV6-5,-,TRBJ2-7,TRBD1,TGTGCCAGTAGACAGGGGGCCTACGAGCAGTACTTC,CASRQGAYEQYF
TRBV2,-,TRBJ2-1,-,TGTGCCAGCAGTGGCTCGGCCAGCTCCTACAATGAGCAGTTCTTC,CASSGSASSYNEQFF
TRBV7-8,-,TRBJ2-2,TRBD2,TGTGCCAGCAGCTCGACTAGCGGGAGTACCGGGGAGCTGTTTTTT,CASSSTSGSTGELFF
TRBV7-9,-,TRBJ1-1,-,TGTGCCAGCAGTTTGGGAGGAGAAGAGACTGAAGCTTTCTTT,CASSLGGEETEAFF